This T cell receptor (beta chain) was captured in a study of blood T cell repertoires in COVID-19. Assay: immunoSEQ multiplex PCR; the TCRdb copy retains only in-frame clones and omits some. Among 200,000 to 300,000 clones listed, roughly 88% were seen once. Across 24 US areas, participants ranged in age from about 18 to 90 years. In assigning cohorts, the study relied on participant-reported clinical history. This CDR3 contains 16 residues. Looked up from germline, CDR1 is MGHRA and CDR2 is YSYEKL. V was pared by 5 bases and J by 3 bases, with 20 bases between. This TCR derives from a woman aged 45-65 years who had recovered from COVID-19. The sequenced sample was PBMCs or T cells enriched from blood (not recorded which). The rearrangement uses TRBV4-1 and TRBJ2-7, with TRBD1 as a possible D gene (6 bases). The CDR3: CASSSPSDRTLYEQYF. In DNA form, the CDR3 reads TGCGCCAGCAGCTCCCCCTCCGACAGGACGCTCTACGAGCAGTACTTC.